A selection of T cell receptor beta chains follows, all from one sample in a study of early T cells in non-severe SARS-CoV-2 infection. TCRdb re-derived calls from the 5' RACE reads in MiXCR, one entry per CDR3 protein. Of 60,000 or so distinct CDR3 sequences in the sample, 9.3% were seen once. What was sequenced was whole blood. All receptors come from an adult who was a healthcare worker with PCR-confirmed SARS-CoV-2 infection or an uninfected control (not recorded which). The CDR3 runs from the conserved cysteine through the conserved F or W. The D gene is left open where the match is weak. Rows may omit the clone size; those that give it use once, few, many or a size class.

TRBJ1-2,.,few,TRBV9,CASSPRGRGIWYGYTF,TGTGCCAGCAGCCCCCGGGGGAGAGGAATCTGGTATGGCTACACCTTC
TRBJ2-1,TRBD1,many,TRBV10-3,CAILGHRGNYNEQFF,TGTGCCATCTTGGGGCACAGGGGGAACTACAATGAGCAGTTCTTC
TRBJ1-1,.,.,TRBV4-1,CASSRGDAYTEAFF,TGCGCCAGCAGCCGCGGGGATGCCTACACTGAAGCTTTCTTT
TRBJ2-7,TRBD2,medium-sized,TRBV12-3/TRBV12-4,CASSLALAGGPYEQYF,TGTGCCAGCAGTTTAGCCCTAGCGGGGGGGCCTTACGAGCAGTACTTC
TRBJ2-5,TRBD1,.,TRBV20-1,CSAGQGSSVSF,TGCAGTGCTGGACAGGGGAGTTCGGTGTCCTTC
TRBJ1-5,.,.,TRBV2,CASSPDNNQPQHF,TGTGCCAGCAGTCCCGACAACAATCAGCCCCAGCATTTT
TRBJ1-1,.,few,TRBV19,CASSIGTEGRAFF,TGTGCCAGTAGTATAGGTACCGAGGGGAGAGCTTTCTTT
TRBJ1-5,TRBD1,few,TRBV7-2,CASSRNRGNNQPQHF,TGTGCCAGCAGCAGGAACAGGGGGAACAATCAGCCCCAGCATTTT
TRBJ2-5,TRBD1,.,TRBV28,CASKEGAGETQYF,TGTGCCAGCAAAGAGGGGGCAGGAGAGACCCAGTACTTC
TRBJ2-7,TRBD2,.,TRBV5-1,CASSFGLVDEQYF,TGCGCCAGCAGCTTTGGACTAGTCGACGAGCAGTACTTC
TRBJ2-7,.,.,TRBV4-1,CASSQAPGSVYEQYF,TGCGCCAGCAGCCAAGCCCCAGGCAGCGTCTACGAGCAGTACTTC
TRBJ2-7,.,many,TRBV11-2,CASSLEVSGYEQYF,TGTGCCAGCAGCTTAGAGGTTTCAGGCTACGAGCAGTACTTC
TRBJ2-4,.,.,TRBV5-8,CASSPLGLNKNIQYF,TGTGCCAGCAGCCCTTTAGGACTTAACAAAAACATTCAGTACTTC
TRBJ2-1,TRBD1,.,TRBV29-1,CGTGQYNEQFF,TGCGGGACAGGGCAGTACAATGAGCAGTTCTTC
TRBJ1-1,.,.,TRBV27,CASSDRFTEAFF,TGTGCCAGCAGTGACAGATTTACTGAAGCTTTCTTT
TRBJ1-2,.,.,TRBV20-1,CSARDLRGNYGYTF,TGCAGTGCTAGAGATCTTAGGGGAAACTATGGCTACACCTTC
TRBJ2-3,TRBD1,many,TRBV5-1,CASAWTGAGDTQYF,TGCGCCAGCGCATGGACAGGGGCGGGAGATACGCAGTATTTT
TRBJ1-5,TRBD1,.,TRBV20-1,CSASRTGSHQPQHF,TGCAGTGCCAGTAGGACAGGGTCCCATCAGCCCCAGCATTTT
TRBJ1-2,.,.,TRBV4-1,CASSQVALTPYGYTF,TGCGCCAGCAGCCAAGTAGCCCTCACTCCTTATGGCTACACCTTC
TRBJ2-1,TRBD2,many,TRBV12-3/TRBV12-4,CASRIAGTRNEQFF,TGTGCCAGCAGGATAGCGGGAACTAGGAATGAGCAGTTCTTC
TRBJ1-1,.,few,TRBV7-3,CASSLEARGTEAFF,TGTGCCAGCAGCTTAGAGGCGAGGGGCACTGAAGCTTTCTTT
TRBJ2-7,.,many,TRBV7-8,CASSHDTLYEQYF,TGTGCCAGCAGTCACGACACTCTCTACGAGCAGTACTTC
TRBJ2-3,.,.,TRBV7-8,CASSLVRAGTDTQYF,TGTGCCAGCAGCTTAGTCCGAGCGGGCACAGATACGCAGTATTTT
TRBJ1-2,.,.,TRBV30,CAWSQVGSRYGYTF,TGTGCCTGGAGTCAAGTGGGCAGTCGGTATGGCTACACCTTC
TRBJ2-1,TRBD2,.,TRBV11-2,CASSLGLAGSYNEQFF,TGTGCCAGCAGCTTAGGTCTAGCGGGCTCCTACAATGAGCAGTTCTTC
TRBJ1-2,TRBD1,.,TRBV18,CASSADRGGYGYTF,TGTGCCAGCTCTGCCGACAGGGGAGGCTATGGCTACACCTTC
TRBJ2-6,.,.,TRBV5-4,CASAVLGYSGANVLTF,TGTGCCAGCGCCGTACTAGGCTACTCTGGGGCCAACGTCCTGACTTTC
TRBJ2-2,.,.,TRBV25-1,CASSDRAAPIGELFF,TGTGCCAGCAGTGATCGGGCAGCGCCAATCGGGGAGCTGTTTTTT
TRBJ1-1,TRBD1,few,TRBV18,CASSPSPWDRAGTEAFF,TGTGCCAGCTCACCTAGCCCCTGGGACAGGGCGGGCACTGAAGCTTTCTTT
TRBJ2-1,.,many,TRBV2,CASRGQVRNEQFF,TGTGCCAGCCGGGGGCAGGTTCGCAATGAGCAGTTCTTC
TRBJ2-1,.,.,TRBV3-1,CASNDRSAGLQFF,TGTGCCAGCAACGACAGGAGCGCAGGTTTACAGTTCTTC
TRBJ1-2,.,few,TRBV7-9,CASSLEGAYGYTF,TGTGCCAGCAGCTTAGAAGGAGCTTATGGCTACACCTTC
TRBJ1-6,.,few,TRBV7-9,CASSLQGSSYNSPLHF,TGTGCCAGCAGCTTACAGGGAAGCTCCTATAATTCACCCCTCCACTTT
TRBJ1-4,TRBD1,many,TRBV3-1,CASSPDRDTTNEKLFF,TGTGCCAGCAGCCCTGACAGGGATACAACTAATGAAAAACTGTTTTTT
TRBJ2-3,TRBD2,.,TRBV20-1,CSAYRTSGMTDTQYF,TGCAGTGCTTACCGGACTAGCGGGATGACAGATACGCAGTATTTT
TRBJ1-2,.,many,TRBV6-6,CASSYLQAPYTF,TGTGCCAGCAGTTATCTGCAGGCGCCTTACACCTTC
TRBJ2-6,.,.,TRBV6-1,CASSEVVVSPGANVLTF,TGTGCCAGCAGTGAAGTAGTAGTATCCCCTGGGGCCAACGTCCTGACTTTC
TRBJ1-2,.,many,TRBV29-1,CSVSRASANYGYTF,TGCAGCGTTTCCAGGGCCTCTGCTAACTATGGCTACACCTTC
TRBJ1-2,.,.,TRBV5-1,CASRAVNYGYTF,TGCGCCAGCAGAGCAGTCAACTATGGCTACACCTTC
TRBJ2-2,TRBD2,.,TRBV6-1,CASMPNSGGGELFF,TGTGCCAGCATGCCCAATAGCGGGGGCGGGGAGCTGTTTTTT
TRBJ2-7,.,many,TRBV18,CASSPFAEENEQYF,TGTGCCAGCTCACCGTTCGCGGAGGAAAACGAGCAGTACTTC
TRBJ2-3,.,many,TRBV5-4,CASSPAGRRTDTQYF,TGTGCCAGCAGTCCCGCTGGGAGACGCACAGATACGCAGTATTTT
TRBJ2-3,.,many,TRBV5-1,CASSVNREDTQYF,TGCGCCAGCAGCGTCAACAGGGAAGATACGCAGTATTTT
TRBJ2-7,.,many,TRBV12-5,CASGLPPGWEQYF,TGTGCTAGTGGTTTGCCTCCCGGTTGGGAGCAGTACTTC
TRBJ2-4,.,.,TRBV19,CASSMSTDIQYF,TGTGCCAGTAGTATGTCCACGGACATTCAGTACTTC
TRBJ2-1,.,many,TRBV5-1,CASSLEGDSYNEQFF,TGCGCCAGCAGCTTGGAAGGGGATTCCTACAATGAGCAGTTCTTC
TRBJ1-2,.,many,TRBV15,CATSREGNGYTF,TGTGCCACCAGCAGAGAGGGGAATGGCTACACCTTC
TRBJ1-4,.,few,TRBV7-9,CASSNLDGEKLFF,TGTGCCAGCAGCAATTTAGATGGTGAAAAACTGTTTTTT
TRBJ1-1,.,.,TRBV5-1,CASSLDPFNTEAFF,TGCGCCAGCAGCCTGGACCCATTTAACACTGAAGCTTTCTTT
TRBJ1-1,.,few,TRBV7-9,CASSPTGPNTEAFF,TGTGCCAGCAGCCCTACAGGCCCTAACACTGAAGCTTTCTTT
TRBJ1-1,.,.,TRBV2,CASNYFSSNTEAFF,TGTGCCAGCAACTACTTTTCCTCGAACACTGAAGCTTTCTTT
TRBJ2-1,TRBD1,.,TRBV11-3,CASSLGTGGFNEQFF,TGTGCCAGCAGCTTAGGGACAGGGGGGTTCAATGAGCAGTTCTTC
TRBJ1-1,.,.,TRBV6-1,CASSEAGVSDTEAFF,TGTGCCAGCAGTGAAGCTGGGGTCTCGGACACTGAAGCTTTCTTT
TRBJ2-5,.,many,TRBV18,CASSPPGGETQYF,TGTGCCAGCTCACCACCGGGGGGAGAGACCCAGTACTTC
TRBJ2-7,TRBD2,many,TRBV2,CASQSQRGAYEQYF,TGTGCCAGCCAGAGCCAGCGGGGGGCCTACGAGCAGTACTTC
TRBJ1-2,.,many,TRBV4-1,CASSPWDPRRYGYTF,TGCGCCAGCAGCCCATGGGACCCGCGACGCTATGGCTACACCTTC